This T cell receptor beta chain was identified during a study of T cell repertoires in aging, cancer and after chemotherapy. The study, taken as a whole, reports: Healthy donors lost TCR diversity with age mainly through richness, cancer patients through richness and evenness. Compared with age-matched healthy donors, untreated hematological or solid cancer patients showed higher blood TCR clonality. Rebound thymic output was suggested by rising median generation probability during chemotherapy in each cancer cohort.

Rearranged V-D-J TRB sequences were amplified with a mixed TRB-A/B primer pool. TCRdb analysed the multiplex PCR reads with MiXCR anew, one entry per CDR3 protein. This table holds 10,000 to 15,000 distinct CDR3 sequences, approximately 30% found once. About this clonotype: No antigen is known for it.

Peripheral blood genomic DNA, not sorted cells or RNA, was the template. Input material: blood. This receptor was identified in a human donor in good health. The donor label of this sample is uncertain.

The CDR3 spells CASSLDRDSYEQYF. The CDR3 DNA follows: TGTGCCAGCAGCTTAGACCGGGATTCCTACGAGCAGTACTTC. J is TRBJ2-7 and V is TRBV7-2; TRBD2 might be the D (5 bases). Germline assignment: CDR1 SGHTA and CDR2 FQGNSA. The V end lost 1 base, the J end lost 1 base, and 8 bases lay between the germline ends. CDR3 size: 14 residues. The whole variable domain, remainder taken from reference TRBV7-2 and TRBJ2-7, is GAGVSQSPSNKVTEKGKDVELRCDPISGHTALYWYRQSLGQGLEFLIYFQGNSAPDKSGLPSDRFSAERTGGSVSTLTIQRTQQEDSAVYLCASSLDRDSYEQYFGPGTRLTVT.